This TCR beta chain comes out of a study of blood T cell repertoires in COVID-19. This table comes from immunoSEQ multiplex PCR, and its TCRdb copy is limited to in-frame clones, with some not included. The table shows fewer than 200,000 clones, with around 83% occurring only once. Germline CDR1 and CDR2: SGHRS and YFSETQ. This CDR3 has 15 amino acids. V was trimmed by 6 bases and J by 0 bases, leaving 15 bases between them. The source of this sequence is a man between 35 and 55 years old with acute or convalescent COVID-19. The chain recombines TRBV5-1 with TRBJ1-1; D is undetermined. Material for sequencing was peripheral blood. CDR3 coding DNA: TGCGCCAGCAACATAGCTCCCTTGATGAACACTGAAGCTTTCTTT. Translated, it gives CASNIAPLMNTEAFF. Looking up the rest from reference TRBV5-1 and TRBJ1-1 gives the full variable domain: KAGVTQTPRYLIKTRGQQVTLSCSPISGHRSVSWYQQTPGQGLQFLFEYFSETQRNKGNFPGRFSGRQFSNSRSEMNVSTLELGDSALYLCASNIAPLMNTEAFFGQGTRLTVV.